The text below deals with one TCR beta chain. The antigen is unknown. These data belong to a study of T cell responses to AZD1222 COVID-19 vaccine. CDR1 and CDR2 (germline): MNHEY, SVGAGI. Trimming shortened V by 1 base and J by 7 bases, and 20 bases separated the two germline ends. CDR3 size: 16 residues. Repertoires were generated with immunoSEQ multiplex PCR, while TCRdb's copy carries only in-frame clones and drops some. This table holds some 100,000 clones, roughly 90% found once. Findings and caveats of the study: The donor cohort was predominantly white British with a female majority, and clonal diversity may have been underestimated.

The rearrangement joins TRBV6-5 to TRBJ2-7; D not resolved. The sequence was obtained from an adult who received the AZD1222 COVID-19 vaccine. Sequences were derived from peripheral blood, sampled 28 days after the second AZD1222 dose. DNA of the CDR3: TGTGCCAGCAGTTACTTACCACCGCCTACCCAGGCGGAGCAGTACTTC. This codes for CASSYLPPPTQAEQYF.